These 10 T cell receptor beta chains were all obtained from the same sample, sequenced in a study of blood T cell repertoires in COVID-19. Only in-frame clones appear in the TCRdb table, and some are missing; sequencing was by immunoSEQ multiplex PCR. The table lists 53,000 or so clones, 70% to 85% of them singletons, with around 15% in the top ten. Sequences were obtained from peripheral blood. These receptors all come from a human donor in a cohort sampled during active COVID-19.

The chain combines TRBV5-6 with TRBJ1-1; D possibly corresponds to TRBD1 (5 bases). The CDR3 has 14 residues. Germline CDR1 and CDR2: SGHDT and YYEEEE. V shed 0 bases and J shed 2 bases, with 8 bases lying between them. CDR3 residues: CASSLGQPNTEAFF. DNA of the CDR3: TGTGCCAGCAGCTTGGGACAGCCCAACACTGAAGCTTTCTTT.

The chain's CDR3 is CASSSSPGLAYEQYF. Here the CDR3 DNA reads TGTGCCAGCAGCTCCTCACCGGGACTAGCCTACGAGCAGTACTTC. V and J are TRBV7-2 and TRBJ2-7, with 8 bases fitting TRBD2. After removal of 4 bases from V and 2 bases from J, the junction contained 7 bases not matched to a gene. The CDR3 consists of 15 residues. Germline CDR1 SGHTA, CDR2 FQGNSA.

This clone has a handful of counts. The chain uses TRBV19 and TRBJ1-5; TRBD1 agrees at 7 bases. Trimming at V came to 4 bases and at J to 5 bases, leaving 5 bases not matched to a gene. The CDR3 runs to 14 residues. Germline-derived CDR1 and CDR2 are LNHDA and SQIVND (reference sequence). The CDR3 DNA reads TGTGCCAGTAGTAAACAGGGGATGGATCAGCCCCAGCATTTT. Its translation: CASSKQGMDQPQHF.

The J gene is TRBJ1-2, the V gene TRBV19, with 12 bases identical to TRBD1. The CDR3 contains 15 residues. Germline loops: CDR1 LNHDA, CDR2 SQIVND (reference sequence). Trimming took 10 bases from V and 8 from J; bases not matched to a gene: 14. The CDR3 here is CATHEPGQGARGYTF. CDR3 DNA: TGTGCCACCCACGAGCCGGGACAGGGGGCAAGAGGCTACACCTTC.

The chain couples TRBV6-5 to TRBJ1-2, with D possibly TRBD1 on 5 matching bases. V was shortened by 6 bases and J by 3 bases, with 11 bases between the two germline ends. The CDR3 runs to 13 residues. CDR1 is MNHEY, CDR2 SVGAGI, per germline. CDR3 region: CASRTQVDYGYTF. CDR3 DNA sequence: TGTGCCAGCAGGACACAGGTTGACTATGGCTACACCTTC.

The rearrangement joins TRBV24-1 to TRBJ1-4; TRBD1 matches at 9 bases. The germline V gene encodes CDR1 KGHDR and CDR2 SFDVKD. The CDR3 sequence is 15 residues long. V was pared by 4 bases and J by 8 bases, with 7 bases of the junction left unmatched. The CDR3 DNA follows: TGTGCCACCAGTGACTTAGGACAGGGGAGGGAAAAACTGTTTTTT. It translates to CATSDLGQGREKLFF.

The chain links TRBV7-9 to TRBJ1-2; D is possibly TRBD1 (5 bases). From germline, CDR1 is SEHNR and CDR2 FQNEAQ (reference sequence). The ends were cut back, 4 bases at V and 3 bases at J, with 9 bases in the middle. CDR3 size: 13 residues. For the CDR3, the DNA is TGTGCCAGCAGCTCCGGACAAGACTATGGCTACACCTTC. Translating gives CASSSGQDYGYTF.

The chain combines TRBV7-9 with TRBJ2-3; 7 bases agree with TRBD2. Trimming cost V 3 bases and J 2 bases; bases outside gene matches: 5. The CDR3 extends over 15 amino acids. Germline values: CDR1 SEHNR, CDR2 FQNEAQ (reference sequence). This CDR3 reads CASSLGGSTTDTQYF. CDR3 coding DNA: TGTGCCAGCAGCTTGGGAGGGTCAACCACAGATACGCAGTATTTT.

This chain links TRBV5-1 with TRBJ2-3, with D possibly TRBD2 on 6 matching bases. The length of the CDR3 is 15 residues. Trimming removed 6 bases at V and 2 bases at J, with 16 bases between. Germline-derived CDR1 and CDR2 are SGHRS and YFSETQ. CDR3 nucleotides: TGCGCCAGCAAGATAACTACGCGGGACACAGATACGCAGTATTTT. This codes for CASKITTRDTDTQYF.

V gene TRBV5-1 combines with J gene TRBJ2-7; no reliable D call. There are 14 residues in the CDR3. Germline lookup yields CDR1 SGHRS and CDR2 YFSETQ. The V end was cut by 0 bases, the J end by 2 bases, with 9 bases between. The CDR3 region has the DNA TGCGCCAGCAGCTTGGTCGTGTCCCCCTACGAGCAGTACTTC. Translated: CASSLVVSPYEQYF.